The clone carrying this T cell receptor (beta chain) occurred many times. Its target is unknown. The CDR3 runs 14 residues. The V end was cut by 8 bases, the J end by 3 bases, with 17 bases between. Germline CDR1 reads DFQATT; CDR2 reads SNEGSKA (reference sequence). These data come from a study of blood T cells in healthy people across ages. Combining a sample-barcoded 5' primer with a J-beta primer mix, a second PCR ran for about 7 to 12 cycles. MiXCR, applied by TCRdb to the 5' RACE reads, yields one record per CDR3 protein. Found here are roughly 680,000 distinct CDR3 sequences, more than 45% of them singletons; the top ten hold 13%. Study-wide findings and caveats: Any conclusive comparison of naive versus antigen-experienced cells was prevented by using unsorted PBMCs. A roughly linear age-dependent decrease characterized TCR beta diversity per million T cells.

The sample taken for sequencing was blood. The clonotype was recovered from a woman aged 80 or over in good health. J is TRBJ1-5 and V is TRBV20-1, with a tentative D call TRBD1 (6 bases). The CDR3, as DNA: TGCAGTACGACTCCGGGGGGGCTCAATCAGCCCCAGCATTTT. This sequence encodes CSTTPGGLNQPQHF.